This T cell receptor beta chain comes out of a study of OX40 agonist ivuxolimab in advanced cancers. Study details: Given to patients was ivuxolimab, an agonistic anti-OX40 (CD134) antibody. A history of anti-PD-1, anti-PD-L1 or anti-CTLA-4 therapy was acceptable, and approximately 39% had some. Partial responses were seen in three patients, one with hepatocellular carcinoma and two with cutaneous melanoma.

Per the germline V gene, CDR1 is MNHNY and CDR2 is SVGAGI (reference sequence). CDR3 length equals 13 residues. The V gene lost 2 bases and the J gene lost 8 bases, with 12 bases spanning the gap. Sequencing was performed with immunoSEQ multiplex PCR; in TCRdb, only in-frame clones are kept and a portion is missing. The sample contains about 90,000 clones, approximately 91% of which appear only once. The sequence was collected from an adult with an advanced solid tumor such as melanoma, head and neck, liver or kidney cancer. The sample was CD4+ or CD8+ T cells sorted from blood, taken in a trial of the OX40 agonist ivuxolimab. The rearrangement uses TRBV6-6 and TRBJ1-1; D not resolved. As DNA, the CDR3 is TGTGCCAGCAGTTACGGTTCCCCCGGAGAAGCTTTCTTT. It yields the protein CASSYGSPGEAFF.